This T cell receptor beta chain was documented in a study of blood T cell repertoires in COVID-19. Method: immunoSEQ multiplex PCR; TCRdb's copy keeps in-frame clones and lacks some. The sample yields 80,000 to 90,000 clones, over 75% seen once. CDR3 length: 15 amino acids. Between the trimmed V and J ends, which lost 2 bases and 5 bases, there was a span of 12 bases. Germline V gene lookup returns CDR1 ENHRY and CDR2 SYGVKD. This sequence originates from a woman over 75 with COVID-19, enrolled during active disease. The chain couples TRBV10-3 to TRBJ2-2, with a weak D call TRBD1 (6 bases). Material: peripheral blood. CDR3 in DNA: TGTGCCATCAGTGAGACTCCAGGGGAAACCGGGGAGCTGTTTTTT. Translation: CAISETPGETGELFF.